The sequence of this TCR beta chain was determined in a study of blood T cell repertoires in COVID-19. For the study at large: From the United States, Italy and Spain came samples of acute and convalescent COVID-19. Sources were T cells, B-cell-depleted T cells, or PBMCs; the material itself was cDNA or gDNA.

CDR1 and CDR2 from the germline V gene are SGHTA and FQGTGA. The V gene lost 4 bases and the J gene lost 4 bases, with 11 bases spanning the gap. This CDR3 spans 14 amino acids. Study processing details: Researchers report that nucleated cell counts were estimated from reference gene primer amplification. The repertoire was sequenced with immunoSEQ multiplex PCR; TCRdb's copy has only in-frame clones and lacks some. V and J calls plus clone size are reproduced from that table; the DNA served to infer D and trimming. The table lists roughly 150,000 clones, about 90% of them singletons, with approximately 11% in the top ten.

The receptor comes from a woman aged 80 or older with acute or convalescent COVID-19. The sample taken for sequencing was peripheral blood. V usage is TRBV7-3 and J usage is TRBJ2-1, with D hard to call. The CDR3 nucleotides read TGTGCCAGCAGCTCAGTCCCCGGGTACAATGAGCAGTTCTTC. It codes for CASSSVPGYNEQFF.